This T cell receptor delta chain stems from a study of gamma-delta T cells after stem cell transplantation. TCRdb repeated clone calling on the RT-PCR reads with CATT. The sample includes approximately 1,200 delta-chain clones, around 41% of them seen just once. Germline CDR1 GEAIGNYY, CDR2 EKD. Trimming at V came to 3 bases and at J to 0 bases, leaving 15 bases not matched to a gene. The CDR3 spans 20 residues. The sample comprised gamma-delta T cells. This receptor was obtained from a human donor. It is not recorded whose cells these are; they may come from a transplant donor. This table probably holds off-target reads from a library built for another chain. The V call is TRDV2, the J call TRDJ1; 13 bases line up with TRDD3. The chain's CDR3 is CACDDLLGDTQSSYTDKLIF. CDR3 nucleotides: TGTGCCTGTGACGACTTACTGGGGGATACGCAATCCTCGTACACCGATAAACTCATCTTT.